Below, one T cell receptor (beta chain) is given with its context. The data are from a study of T-cell reconstitution after alpha-beta-depleted transplantation in children. Germline assignment: CDR1 SGHVS and CDR2 FQNEAQ. The CDR3 contains 14 residues. V gave up 0 bases and J gave up 5 bases; unmatched junction bases: 4. For TCRbeta, the library was prepared with unique molecular identifiers. TCRdb passed the PCR reads through MiXCR, listing each CDR3 protein once. The sample carries about a million distinct CDR3 sequences, under 30% recorded once. The sequenced sample was PBMCs, mostly from graft donor cells, obtained 360 days after TCRalphabeta/CD19-depleted stem cell transplant. The chain recombines TRBV7-8 with TRBJ2-7, with 7 bases identical to TRBD1. The clonotype comes from a boy in the first two years of life who had a stem cell transplant for SCID, so the T cells may come from the graft donor. The CDR3 region is CASSLARQGHEQYF. CDR3 sequence (DNA): TGTGCCAGCAGCTTAGCCCGACAGGGCCACGAGCAGTACTTC. Filled out from reference TRBV7-8 and TRBJ2-7, the complete variable domain reads GAGVSQSPRYKVAKRGQDVALRCDPISGHVSLFWYQQALGQGPEFLTYFQNEAQLDKSGLPSDRFFAERPEGSVSTLKIQRTQQEDSAVYLCASSLARQGHEQYFGPGTRLTVT.